This TCR beta chain was retrieved from a study of T cell responses to AZD1222 COVID-19 vaccine. With regard to this clone: As yet, its antigen is unknown.

Repertoires were generated with immunoSEQ multiplex PCR, while TCRdb's copy carries only in-frame clones and drops some. The sample holds roughly 150,000 clones, 80% to 95% seen once. Between the trimmed V and J ends, which lost 3 bases and 7 bases, there was a span of 3 bases. This CDR3 comprises 9 residues. In germline, CDR1 is DFQATT, CDR2 SNEGSKA (reference sequence). Overall study findings and caveats: Epitopes outside B.1.351 and B.1.1.7 mutated regions reportedly drew nearly half of spike TCRs. Donors were largely white British and mainly female; clonal diversity was possibly underestimated.

The rearrangement links TRBV20-1 to TRBJ1-1; D not resolved. The sequence was collected from an adult in good health. Sequencing was performed on peripheral blood, taken on day 0 of AZD1222 vaccination. The CDR3 loop reads CSASLEAFF. Written as DNA, the CDR3 is TGCAGTGCTAGCCTTGAAGCTTTCTTT.